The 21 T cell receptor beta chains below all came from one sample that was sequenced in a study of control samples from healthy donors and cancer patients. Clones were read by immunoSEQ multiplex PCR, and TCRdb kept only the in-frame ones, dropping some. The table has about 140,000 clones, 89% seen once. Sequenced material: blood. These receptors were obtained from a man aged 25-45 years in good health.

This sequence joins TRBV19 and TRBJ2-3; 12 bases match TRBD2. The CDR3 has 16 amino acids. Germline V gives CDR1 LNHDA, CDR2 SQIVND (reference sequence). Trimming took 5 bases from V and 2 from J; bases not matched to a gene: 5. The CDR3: CASSSGLAGTTDTQYF. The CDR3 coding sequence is TGTGCCAGTAGTTCCGGACTAGCGGGAACCACAGATACGCAGTATTTT. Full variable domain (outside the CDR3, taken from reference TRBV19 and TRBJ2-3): DGGITQSPKYLFRKEGQNVTLSCEQNLNHDAMYWYRQDPGQGLRLIYYSQIVNDFQKGDIAEGYSVSREKKESFPLTVTSAQKNPTAFYLCASSSGLAGTTDTQYFGPGTRLTVL.

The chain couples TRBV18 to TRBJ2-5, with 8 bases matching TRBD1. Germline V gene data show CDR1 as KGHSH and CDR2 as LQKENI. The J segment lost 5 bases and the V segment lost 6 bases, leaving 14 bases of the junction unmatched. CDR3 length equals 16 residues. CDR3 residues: CASSLTGVDVGETQYF. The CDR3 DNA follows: TGTGCCAGCTCCCTGACAGGGGTTGACGTGGGGGAGACCCAGTACTTC.

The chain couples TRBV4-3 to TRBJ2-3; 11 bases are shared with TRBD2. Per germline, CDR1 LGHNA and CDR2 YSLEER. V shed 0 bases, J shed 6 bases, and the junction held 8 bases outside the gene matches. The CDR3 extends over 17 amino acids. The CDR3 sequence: CASSQDLLAGGGDTQYF. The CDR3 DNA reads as TGCGCCAGCAGCCAAGATCTCCTAGCGGGGGGCGGGGATACGCAGTATTTT.

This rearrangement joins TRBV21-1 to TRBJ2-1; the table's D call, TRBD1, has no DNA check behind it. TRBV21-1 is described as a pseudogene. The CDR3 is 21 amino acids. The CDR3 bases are TGTGCCAGCAGCAATCTGGGCCCTGGACAGGGGCCCACCTACACCTACAATGAGCAGTTCTTC. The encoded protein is CASSNLGPGQGPTYTYNEQFF.

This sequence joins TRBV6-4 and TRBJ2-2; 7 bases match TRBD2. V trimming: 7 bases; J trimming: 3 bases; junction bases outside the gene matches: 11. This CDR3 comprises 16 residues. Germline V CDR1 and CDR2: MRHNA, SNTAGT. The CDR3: CASMAGEGEYTGELFF. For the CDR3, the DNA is TGTGCCAGCATGGCGGGAGAGGGAGAGTACACCGGGGAGCTGTTTTTT.

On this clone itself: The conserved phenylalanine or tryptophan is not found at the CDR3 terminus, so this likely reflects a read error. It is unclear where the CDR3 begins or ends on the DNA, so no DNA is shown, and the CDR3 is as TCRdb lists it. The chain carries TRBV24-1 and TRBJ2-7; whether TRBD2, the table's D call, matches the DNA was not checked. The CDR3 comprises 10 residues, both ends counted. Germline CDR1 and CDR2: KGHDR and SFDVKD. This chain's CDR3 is CATTLPGLAG.

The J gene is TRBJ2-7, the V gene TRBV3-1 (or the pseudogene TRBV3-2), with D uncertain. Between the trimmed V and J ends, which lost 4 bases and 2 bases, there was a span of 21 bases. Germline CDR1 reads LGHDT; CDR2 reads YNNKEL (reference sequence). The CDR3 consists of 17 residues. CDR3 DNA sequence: TGTGCCAGCAGCCTACCTCGAGGAATCAAAGGGACCTACGAGCAGTACTTC. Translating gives CASSLPRGIKGTYEQYF.

The DNA for the CDR3 is TGTGCCAGCAGCTTTTTCGGGGTTACAGATACGCAGTATTTT. Protein: CASSFFGVTDTQYF. J is TRBJ2-3 and V is TRBV11-1; D may be TRBD2 (5 bases). Trimming cost V 3 bases and J 3 bases, with 10 bases left between them. Germline V gives CDR1 SGHAT, CDR2 FQDESV (reference sequence). This CDR3 comprises 14 residues.

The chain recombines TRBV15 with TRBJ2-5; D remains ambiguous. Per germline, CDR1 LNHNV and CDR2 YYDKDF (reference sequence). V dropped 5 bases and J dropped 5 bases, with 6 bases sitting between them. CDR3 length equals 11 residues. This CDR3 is CATSLGETQYF. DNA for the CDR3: TGTGCCACCAGCCTCGGTGAGACCCAGTACTTC.

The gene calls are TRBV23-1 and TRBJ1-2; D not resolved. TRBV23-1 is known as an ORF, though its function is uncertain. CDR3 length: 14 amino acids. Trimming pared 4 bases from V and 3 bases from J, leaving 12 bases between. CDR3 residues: CASSLTILDYGYTF. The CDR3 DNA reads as TGCGCCAGCAGTCTCACAATTTTGGACTATGGCTACACCTTC.

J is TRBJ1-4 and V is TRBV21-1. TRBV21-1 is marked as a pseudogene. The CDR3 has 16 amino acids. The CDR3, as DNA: TGTGCCAGCGATGCCCTAATGGCCGCAACTAATGAAAAACTGTTTTTT. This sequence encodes CASDALMAATNEKLFF.

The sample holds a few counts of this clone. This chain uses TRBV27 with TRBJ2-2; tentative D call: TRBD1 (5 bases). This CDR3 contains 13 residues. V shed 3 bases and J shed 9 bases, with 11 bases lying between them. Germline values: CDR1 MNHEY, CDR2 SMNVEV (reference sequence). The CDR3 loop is CASSFTSGRELFF. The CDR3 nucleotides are TGTGCCAGCAGTTTTACTTCAGGGCGGGAGCTGTTTTTT.

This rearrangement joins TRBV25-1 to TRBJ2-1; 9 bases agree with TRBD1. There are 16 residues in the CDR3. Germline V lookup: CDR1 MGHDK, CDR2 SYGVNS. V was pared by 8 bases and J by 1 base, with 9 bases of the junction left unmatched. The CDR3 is CASGGTGTISYNEQFF. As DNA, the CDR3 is TGTGCCAGCGGTGGGACAGGGACAATTTCCTACAATGAGCAGTTCTTC.

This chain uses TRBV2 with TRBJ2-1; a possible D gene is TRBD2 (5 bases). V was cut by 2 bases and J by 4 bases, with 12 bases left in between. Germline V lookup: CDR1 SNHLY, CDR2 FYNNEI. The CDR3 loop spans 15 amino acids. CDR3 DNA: TGTGCCAGCAGTGAAATGCCCGGGGTTTACAATGAGCAGTTCTTC. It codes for CASSEMPGVYNEQFF.

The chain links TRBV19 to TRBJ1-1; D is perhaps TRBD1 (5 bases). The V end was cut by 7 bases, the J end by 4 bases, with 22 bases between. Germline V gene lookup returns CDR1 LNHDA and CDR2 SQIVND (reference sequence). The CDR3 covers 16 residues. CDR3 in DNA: TGTGCCAGTAATAAACCACCGTCGAGGGGCGCCACTGAAGCTTTCTTT. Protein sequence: CASNKPPSRGATEAFF.

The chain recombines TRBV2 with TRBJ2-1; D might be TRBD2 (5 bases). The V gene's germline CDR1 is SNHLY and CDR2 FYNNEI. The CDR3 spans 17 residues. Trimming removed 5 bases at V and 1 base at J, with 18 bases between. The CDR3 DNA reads TGTGCCAGCAGTCTACCCATGCTTAGCGAGTCCTACAATGAGCAGTTCTTC. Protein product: CASSLPMLSESYNEQFF.

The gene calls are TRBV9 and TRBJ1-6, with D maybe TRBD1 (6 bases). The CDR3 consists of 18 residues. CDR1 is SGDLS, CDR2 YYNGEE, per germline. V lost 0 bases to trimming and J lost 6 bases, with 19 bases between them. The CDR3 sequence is CASSVGDRKYLVNSPLHF. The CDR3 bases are TGTGCCAGCAGCGTAGGAGACAGGAAATACCTGGTTAATTCACCCCTCCACTTT.

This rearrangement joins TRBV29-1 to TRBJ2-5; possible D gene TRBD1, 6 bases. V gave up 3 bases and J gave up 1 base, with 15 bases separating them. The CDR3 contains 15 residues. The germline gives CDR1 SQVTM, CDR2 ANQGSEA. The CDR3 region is CSVEVWDNPQETQYF. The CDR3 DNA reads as TGCAGCGTTGAGGTTTGGGACAACCCCCAAGAGACCCAGTACTTC.

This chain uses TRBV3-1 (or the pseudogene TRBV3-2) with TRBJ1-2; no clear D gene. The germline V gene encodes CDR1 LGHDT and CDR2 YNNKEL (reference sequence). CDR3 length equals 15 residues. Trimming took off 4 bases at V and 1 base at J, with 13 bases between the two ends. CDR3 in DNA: TGTGCCAGCAGCCTTCCTGGACGGGATAACTATGGCTACACCTTC. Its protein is CASSLPGRDNYGYTF.

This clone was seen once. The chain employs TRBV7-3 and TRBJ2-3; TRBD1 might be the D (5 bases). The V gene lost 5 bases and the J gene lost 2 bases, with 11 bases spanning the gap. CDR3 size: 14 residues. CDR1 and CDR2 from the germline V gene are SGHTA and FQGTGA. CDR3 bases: TGTGCCAGCAGCGCCGACAGAGCCACAGATACGCAGTATTTT. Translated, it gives CASSADRATDTQYF. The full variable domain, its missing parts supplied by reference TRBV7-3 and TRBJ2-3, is GAGVSQTPSNKVTEKGKYVELRCDPISGHTALYWYRQSLGQGPEFLIYFQGTGAADDSGLPNDRFFAVRPEGSVSTLKIQRTERGDSAVYLCASSADRATDTQYFGPGTRLTVL.

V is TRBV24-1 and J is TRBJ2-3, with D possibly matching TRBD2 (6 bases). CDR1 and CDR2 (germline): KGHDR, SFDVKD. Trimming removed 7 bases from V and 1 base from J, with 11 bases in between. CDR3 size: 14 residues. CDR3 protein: CATSPGDRTDTQYF. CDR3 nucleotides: TGTGCCACCAGCCCGGGAGACCGCACAGATACGCAGTATTTT.